This T cell receptor beta chain derives from a study of T-cell memory formation after mild COVID-19. The CDR3 is 13 amino acids. Germline CDR1 DFQATT, CDR2 SNEGSKA (reference sequence). Trimming shortened V by 6 bases and J by 7 bases, and 13 bases separated the two germline ends. In TCRdb, the 5' RACE reads were re-called with MiXCR into one record per CDR3 protein. The data show 580,000 or so distinct CDR3 sequences, approximately 15% seen once. The V gene is TRBV20-1, the J gene TRBJ1-6; D gene uncertain. This TCR was recovered from an adult woman who had mild COVID-19 (a few samples of this study predate the infection). Cell type and time point are not known. Sequencing input: PBMCs or a T cell subset sorted from them (not recorded which). The CDR3 DNA reads TGCAGTGCCCTTGGGTTAGACAATTCACCCCTCCACTTT. It translates to CSALGLDNSPLHF.